These T cell receptor beta chains were read from a single sample in a study of cytomegalovirus exposure and HLA in healthy donors. The repertoire was sequenced with immunoSEQ multiplex PCR; TCRdb's copy has only in-frame clones and lacks some. The table has approximately 46,000 clones, over 85% seen once. Input material: PBMCs. These receptors all stem from a woman aged 18-30 years in good health and CMV-seronegative. The CDR3 runs from the conserved cysteine through the conserved F or W. The D gene is left open where the match is weak. The size field is filled for only some rows; it gives once, few, many or a size class.

v_gene: TRBV6-4; d_gene: TRBD1; abundance: NA; len: 13; j_gene: TRBJ2-2; CDR3aa: CATLDRDTGELFF; CDR3nt: TGTGCCACTCTGGACAGGGACACCGGGGAGCTGTTTTTT
v_gene: TRBV2; d_gene: NA; abundance: NA; len: 15; j_gene: TRBJ2-1; CDR3aa: CASSVNRAAYNEQFF; CDR3nt: TGTGCCAGCAGTGTAAACAGGGCTGCCTACAATGAGCAGTTCTTC
v_gene: TRBV13; d_gene: NA; abundance: NA; len: 16; j_gene: TRBJ1-2; CDR3aa: CASSLGTQGSDYGYTF; CDR3nt: TGTGCCAGCAGCTTAGGTACGCAGGGGTCAGACTATGGCTACACCTTC
v_gene: TRBV6-5; d_gene: NA; abundance: NA; len: 15; j_gene: TRBJ2-3; CDR3aa: CASSYAADNTDTQYF; CDR3nt: TGTGCCAGCAGTTATGCGGCAGATAACACAGATACGCAGTATTTT
v_gene: TRBV29-1; d_gene: NA; abundance: NA; len: 13; j_gene: TRBJ1-2; CDR3aa: CSVVPPGIDGYTF; CDR3nt: TGCAGCGTTGTGCCCCCAGGGATAGATGGCTACACCTTC
v_gene: TRBV18; d_gene: TRBD1; abundance: NA; len: 16; j_gene: TRBJ2-1; CDR3aa: CASSPRQGATAEEQFF; CDR3nt: TGTGCCAGCTCACCTCGACAGGGGGCAACGGCTGAGGAGCAGTTCTTC
v_gene: TRBV27; d_gene: TRBD1; abundance: once; len: 16; j_gene: TRBJ1-2; CDR3aa: CASSRQGPGGLGGYTF; CDR3nt: TGTGCCAGCAGTCGACAGGGGCCCGGGGGGCTGGGTGGCTACACCTTC
v_gene: TRBV28; d_gene: TRBD1; abundance: NA; len: 16; j_gene: TRBJ1-2; CDR3aa: CASRSAPQGTASGYTF; CDR3nt: TGTGCCAGCAGATCCGCCCCCCAAGGGACAGCATCCGGCTACACCTTC
v_gene: TRBV27; d_gene: TRBD2; abundance: NA; len: 13; j_gene: TRBJ2-3; CDR3aa: CASTARTSGSLYF; CDR3nt: TGTGCCAGCACCGCCCGGACTAGCGGGAGTTTGTATTTT
v_gene: TRBV5-6; d_gene: TRBD2; abundance: NA; len: 16; j_gene: TRBJ2-7; CDR3aa: CASSLSLRGREYEQYF; CDR3nt: TGTGCCAGCAGCCTCTCCCTCCGCGGGAGGGAATACGAGCAGTACTTC
v_gene: TRBV2; d_gene: NA; abundance: NA; len: 13; j_gene: TRBJ1-2; CDR3aa: CASGALQGYGYTF; CDR3nt: TGTGCCAGCGGGGCATTACAGGGCTATGGCTACACCTTC
v_gene: TRBV10-2; d_gene: TRBD1; abundance: NA; len: 12; j_gene: TRBJ2-7; CDR3aa: CASSHRDSGQYF; CDR3nt: TGCGCCAGCAGTCATAGGGACAGCGGGCAGTACTTC
v_gene: TRBV4-1; d_gene: NA; abundance: NA; len: 16; j_gene: TRBJ1-6; CDR3aa: CASSPSAGSYNSPLHF; CDR3nt: TGCGCCAGCAGCCCCTCGGCAGGCTCCTATAATTCACCCCTCCACTTT
v_gene: TRBV11-2; d_gene: NA; abundance: once; len: 15; j_gene: TRBJ1-1; CDR3aa: CASSNKQDWNTEAFF; CDR3nt: TGTGCCAGCAGTAATAAACAAGATTGGAACACTGAAGCTTTCTTT
v_gene: TRBV6-6; d_gene: TRBD1; abundance: NA; len: 15; j_gene: TRBJ1-5; CDR3aa: CASSRTGDSNQPQHF; CDR3nt: TGTGCCAGCAGCCGGACAGGGGATAGCAATCAGCCCCAGCATTTT
v_gene: TRBV5-4; d_gene: NA; abundance: NA; len: 15; j_gene: TRBJ2-3; CDR3aa: CASSLGGQSTDTQYF; CDR3nt: TGTGCCAGCAGCTTGGGGGGGCAGAGCACAGATACGCAGTATTTT
v_gene: TRBV11-2; d_gene: NA; abundance: NA; len: 14; j_gene: TRBJ1-4; CDR3aa: CASSSTGGEEKLFF; CDR3nt: TGTGCCAGCAGCTCCACGGGGGGAGAAGAAAAACTGTTTTTT
v_gene: TRBV23-1; d_gene: NA; abundance: NA; len: 15; j_gene: TRBJ1-1; CDR3aa: CASSQAWQGSTEAFF; CDR3nt: TGCGCCAGCAGTCAAGCTTGGCAGGGGAGCACTGAAGCTTTCTTT
v_gene: TRBV19; d_gene: NA; abundance: once; len: 14; j_gene: TRBJ1-5; CDR3aa: CATASRVANQPQHF; CDR3nt: TGTGCCACCGCCTCGCGGGTCGCGAATCAGCCCCAGCATTTT
v_gene: TRBV19; d_gene: TRBD1; abundance: NA; len: 16; j_gene: TRBJ2-2; CDR3aa: CASSSIPTGVTGELFF; CDR3nt: TGTGCCAGTAGTAGCATCCCAACAGGGGTAACCGGGGAGCTGTTTTTT
v_gene: TRBV28; d_gene: TRBD2; abundance: NA; len: 16; j_gene: TRBJ2-1; CDR3aa: CASSSLGLAIHNEQFF; CDR3nt: TGTGCCAGCAGCTCTTTGGGACTAGCGATTCACAATGAGCAGTTCTTC
v_gene: TRBV6-6; d_gene: NA; abundance: NA; len: 13; j_gene: TRBJ2-7; CDR3aa: CASSPPGSYEQYF; CDR3nt: TGTGCCAGCAGCCCCCCGGGATCCTACGAGCAGTACTTC
v_gene: TRBV4-1; d_gene: TRBD2; abundance: NA; len: 16; j_gene: TRBJ2-3; CDR3aa: CASSQGLAGVTDTQYF; CDR3nt: TGCGCCAGCAGTCAAGGACTAGCTGGTGTCACAGATACGCAGTATTTT
v_gene: TRBV10-3; d_gene: NA; abundance: NA; len: 16; j_gene: TRBJ2-7; CDR3aa: CAISESRDKRGYEQYF; CDR3nt: TGTGCCATCAGTGAATCCCGGGACAAGCGGGGCTACGAGCAGTACTTC
v_gene: TRBV28; d_gene: TRBD1; abundance: NA; len: 14; j_gene: TRBJ2-7; CDR3aa: CASSSTGGTYEQYF; CDR3nt: TGTGCCAGCAGTTCTACAGGGGGCACATACGAGCAGTACTTC
v_gene: TRBV27; d_gene: NA; abundance: few; len: 14; j_gene: TRBJ1-6; CDR3aa: CASSSGTGGSPLHF; CDR3nt: TGTGCCAGCAGTTCCGGGACGGGAGGGTCACCCCTCCACTTT
v_gene: TRBV7-9; d_gene: TRBD1; abundance: NA; len: 15; j_gene: TRBJ1-5; CDR3aa: CASSLDRGENQPQHF; CDR3nt: TGTGCCAGCAGCTTAGACAGGGGGGAGAATCAGCCCCAGCATTTT
v_gene: TRBV28; d_gene: NA; abundance: NA; len: 14; j_gene: TRBJ2-1; CDR3aa: CASSPYSRADEQFF; CDR3nt: TGTGCCAGCAGTCCCTACAGCAGAGCCGATGAGCAGTTCTTC
v_gene: TRBV21-1; d_gene: NA; abundance: NA; len: 15; j_gene: TRBJ2-7; CDR3aa: CASSKGRGVAYEQYF; CDR3nt: TGTGCCAGCAGCAAAGGTCGCGGGGTAGCCTACGAGCAGTACTTC
v_gene: TRBV28; d_gene: TRBD1; abundance: few; len: 15; j_gene: TRBJ2-2; CDR3aa: CASSSGTGDMGELFF; CDR3nt: TGTGCCAGCAGCTCCGGGACAGGGGATATGGGGGAGCTGTTTTTT
v_gene: TRBV7-2; d_gene: TRBD2; abundance: NA; len: 14; j_gene: TRBJ2-1; CDR3aa: CASSYRGEGSEQFF; CDR3nt: TGTGCCAGCAGCTACCGGGGGGAGGGGAGCGAGCAGTTCTTC
v_gene: TRBV18; d_gene: TRBD1; abundance: NA; len: 18; j_gene: TRBJ1-5; CDR3aa: CASSQNPGQGFRDQPQHF; CDR3nt: TGTGCCAGCTCACAGAATCCGGGACAGGGGTTCAGGGATCAGCCCCAGCATTTT
v_gene: TRBV5-6; d_gene: NA; abundance: once; len: 13; j_gene: TRBJ2-2; CDR3aa: CASSLSVPGELFF; CDR3nt: TGTGCCAGCAGCTTGAGCGTCCCCGGGGAGCTGTTTTTT
v_gene: TRBV28; d_gene: TRBD1; abundance: NA; len: 14; j_gene: TRBJ2-7; CDR3aa: CASSTTGGWYEQYF; CDR3nt: TGTGCCAGCAGTACGACAGGGGGATGGTACGAGCAGTACTTC
v_gene: TRBV5-1; d_gene: NA; abundance: NA; len: 17; j_gene: TRBJ1-3; CDR3aa: CASSLAGRGGTGNTIYF; CDR3nt: TGCGCCAGCAGCTTGGCGGGCAGGGGTGGCACTGGAAACACCATATATTTT
v_gene: TRBV7-2; d_gene: NA; abundance: NA; len: 15; j_gene: TRBJ2-1; CDR3aa: CASSSLGGVYNEQFF; CDR3nt: TGTGCCAGCTCATCGCTGGGCGGGGTATACAATGAGCAGTTCTTC
v_gene: TRBV19; d_gene: TRBD2; abundance: NA; len: 17; j_gene: TRBJ2-1; CDR3aa: CASSPVSISGGYNEQFF; CDR3nt: TGTGCCAGTAGCCCTGTATCCATTAGCGGGGGTTACAATGAGCAGTTCTTC
v_gene: TRBV18; d_gene: TRBD1; abundance: NA; len: 14; j_gene: TRBJ2-3; CDR3aa: CASSRDRAADTQYF; CDR3nt: TGTGCCAGCTCCCGGGACAGGGCTGCAGATACGCAGTATTTT
v_gene: TRBV9; d_gene: NA; abundance: NA; len: 14; j_gene: TRBJ1-1; CDR3aa: CASSYRDGNTEAFF; CDR3nt: TGTGCCAGCAGCTACAGGGATGGGAACACTGAAGCTTTCTTT
v_gene: TRBV19; d_gene: NA; abundance: NA; len: 16; j_gene: TRBJ1-1; CDR3aa: CASSLRDWTLNTEAFF; CDR3nt: TGTGCCAGTAGTCTGCGGGACTGGACATTGAACACTGAAGCTTTCTTT
v_gene: TRBV19; d_gene: TRBD1; abundance: NA; len: 13; j_gene: TRBJ1-4; CDR3aa: CASMGQRGEKLFF; CDR3nt: TGTGCCAGTATGGGACAGAGGGGAGAAAAACTGTTTTTT
v_gene: TRBV28; d_gene: NA; abundance: NA; len: 15; j_gene: TRBJ1-1; CDR3aa: CASSLSGGGLDEAFF; CDR3nt: TGTGCCAGCAGTTTATCCGGGGGGGGGTTGGATGAAGCTTTCTTT
v_gene: TRBV5-4; d_gene: TRBD1; abundance: NA; len: 16; j_gene: TRBJ1-2; CDR3aa: CASSLGGQGSNYGYTF; CDR3nt: TGTGCCAGCAGCTTGGGGGGACAGGGGAGCAACTATGGCTACACCTTC